The next 23 T cell receptor beta chains were all read from a single sample in a study of T cell clonality in common variable immunodeficiency. Data came from immunoSEQ multiplex PCR; TCRdb stores just in-frame clones and leaves some out. Reported are around 40,000 clones, none seen only once; the ten largest carry around 2.8%. The sequencing sample was made of peripheral blood mononuclear cells. The receptors were sampled from a person aged 18 to 75 in good health.

This clone was counted ten times or more. The observed sequence ends 3 residues before the CDR3 terminus, with the missing tail filled in from the germline J gene. V usage is TRBV6-1 and J usage is TRBJ1-4; D gene ambiguous. Between the trimmed V and J ends, which lost 1 base and 8 bases, there was a span of 14 bases. The CDR3 has 15 residues. Per the germline V gene, CDR1 is MNHNS and CDR2 is SASEGT. CDR3 DNA (partial): TGTGCCAGCAGTGAAGTTATAGACACGTGGGAAAAA. The encoded protein is CASSEVIDTWEK. The full CDR3 protein is CASSEVIDTWEKLFF.

This clone has only a few counts. The sequenced fragment ends 3 residues before the CDR3 boundary, so the rest is inferred from the germline J gene. The chain has TRBV2 and TRBJ2-5; 7 nucleotides align to TRBD1. The CDR3 spans 15 residues. J gave up 5 bases and V 3 bases, and 9 bases lay outside the gene matches. Germline V lookup: CDR1 SNHLY, CDR2 FYNNEI. CDR3 sequence: CASSEVPTGTETQYF. The DNA read from the CDR3 is TGTGCCAGCAGTGAGGTCCCGACAGGGACGGAGACC.

As to this clone: The CDR3 end is not reached by the read, which stops 3 residues before it; the germline J gene fills it in. The chain is built from TRBV30 and TRBJ2-1; tentative D call: TRBD1 (5 bases). The germline gives CDR1 GTSNPN, CDR2 SVGIG (reference sequence). The germline V and J ends were trimmed by 4 bases and 5 bases, with 18 bases remaining between them. The CDR3 contains 15 residues. CDR3 in amino acids: CAWNDAGIAHNEQFF. The DNA read from the CDR3 is TGTGCCTGGAACGACGCAGGGATAGCTCACAATGAG.

This clone was observed at least ten times. The CDR3 extends 3 residues past the end of the read, so its final part is completed from the germline J gene. The rearrangement joins TRBV19 to TRBJ1-2, with D unresolved. This CDR3 is built from 16 residues. The germline V and J ends were trimmed by 2 bases and 4 bases, with 17 bases remaining between them. Germline V gene sequence: CDR1 LNHDA, CDR2 SQIVND (reference sequence). This CDR3 is CASSITSVPNLYGYTF. CDR3 DNA, as far as it was read: TGTGCCAGTAGTATAACCTCGGTTCCTAACCTCTATGGC.

Turning to this clone: The read ends 3 residues shy of where the CDR3 ends; the end is completed using the germline J gene. The chain combines TRBV7-9 with TRBJ1-2; TRBD1 matches at 8 bases. The J segment lost 4 bases and the V segment lost 5 bases, leaving 6 bases of the junction unmatched. The V gene's germline CDR1 is SEHNR and CDR2 FQNEAQ (reference sequence). The CDR3 extends over 14 amino acids. The CDR3: CASSAGQGLYGYTF. CDR3 bases read: TGTGCCAGCAGCGCCGGACAGGGCCTCTATGGC.

A note on this clone: The CDR3 end falls 3 residues outside the read, so it is completed with the germline J gene. The chain couples TRBV5-6 to TRBJ1-1, with 7 bases aligning to TRBD1. CDR1 is SGHDT and CDR2 is YYEEEE in the germline V gene. V lost 4 bases to trimming and J lost 3 bases; unmatched junction nucleotides: 9. The CDR3 loop spans 15 amino acids. The CDR3 here is CASSVGSQGDTEAFF. CDR3 DNA, as far as it was read: TGTGCCAGCAGCGTGGGGTCGCAGGGGGACACTGAA.

The sample holds many counts of this clone. The sequence runs out 3 residues before the end of the CDR3; the remainder is reconstructed from the germline J gene. The genes are TRBV29-1 and TRBJ1-4; D is undetermined. V was clipped by 7 bases and J by 0 bases, with 3 bases between them. CDR1 and CDR2 (germline): SQVTM, ANQGSEA. This CDR3 region has 11 residues. Incomplete CDR3 DNA: TGCAGCGCCGCAACTAATGAAAAA. The encoded protein is CSAATNEK. The whole CDR3 protein reads CSAATNEKLFF.

This clone has more than one count but fewer than ten. One junction end disagrees with the germline gene, perhaps due to a read error. From the germline J gene comes the end of the CDR3, since the read stops 3 residues before it. The chain recombines TRBV5-1 with TRBJ1-2, with TRBD1 matching 7 bases. The CDR3 covers 15 residues. The germline CDR1 and CDR2 sequences are SGHRS and YFSETQ. The chain's CDR3 is CAGSLTQTGNYGYTF. The CDR3 bases that were read are TGCGCCGGCAGCTTGACTCAGACAGGGAACTATGGC.

Ten or more counts support this clone. The read terminates 3 residues ahead of where the CDR3 ends, so the germline J gene completes it. J is TRBJ1-2 and V is TRBV19; 10 bases line up with TRBD1. The CDR3 totals 15 residues. The V gene's germline CDR1 is LNHDA and CDR2 SQIVND (reference sequence). The V segment lost 9 bases and the J segment 7 bases; nucleotides outside the gene matches: 14. The CDR3 DNA, read in part, is TGTGCCAGCATCCCCCGGGACAGGGGTCTTAGTGGC. This codes for CASIPRDRGLSG. The full CDR3 sequence reads CASIPRDRGLSGYTF.

In its sample, this clone was seen many times. The CDR3 here is CASSLSLAAGYNEQFF. Partial CDR3 DNA: TGCGCCAGCAGCTTGAGTCTAGCAGCGGGATACAATGAG. The chain carries TRBV5-1 and TRBJ2-1, with 7 bases that match TRBD2. Sequencing ends 3 residues short of the CDR3 end; the germline J gene provides the rest. CDR1 is SGHRS and CDR2 is YFSETQ in the germline V gene. The CDR3 is 16 amino acids. V was clipped by 1 base and J by 4 bases; unmatched bases: 8. The full variable domain, rest sourced from reference TRBV5-1 and TRBJ2-1, is KAGVTQTPRYLIKTRGQQVTLSCSPISGHRSVSWYQQTPGQGLQFLFEYFSETQRNKGNFPGRFSGRQFSNSRSEMNVSTLELGDSALYLCASSLSLAAGYNEQFFGPGTRLTVL.

This clone was observed at least ten times. Read sequence stops 3 residues before the CDR3 end, and the germline J gene provides the missing end. The rearrangement uses TRBV5-4 and TRBJ1-1, with a weak D call TRBD1 (6 bases). CDR3 size: 15 residues. Germline V gene lookup returns CDR1 SGHNT and CDR2 YYREEE (reference sequence). Trimming removed 1 base at V and 1 base at J, with 11 bases between. CDR3 DNA (partial): TGTGCCAGCAGCTTGATCGACAGGCCGAACACTGAA. This translates into CASSLIDRPNTE. The CDR3 reads in full as CASSLIDRPNTEAFF.

This clone was counted at least ten times. CDR3 bases read: TGTGCCACCAGCAGTTCGGGGACAGGCGATGGC. Translated, it gives CATSSSGTGDG. In full, the CDR3 reads CATSSSGTGDGYTF. V gene TRBV15 combines with J gene TRBJ1-2, with 8 bases aligning to TRBD1. The CDR3 end is not reached by the read, which stops 3 residues before it; the germline J gene fills it in. The CDR3 runs 14 residues. V trimming: 3 bases; J trimming: 6 bases; junction bases outside the gene matches: 6. Germline loops: CDR1 LNHNV, CDR2 YYDKDF (reference sequence).

This clone was observed at least ten times. The read gets to within 3 residues of the CDR3 end, and the germline J gene fills in the rest. The rearrangement uses TRBV6-2 or TRBV6-3 and TRBJ2-6, with D perhaps TRBD1 (5 bases). CDR1 is MNHEY, CDR2 SVGEGT, per germline. Deletions cut 4 bases from V and 0 bases from J, with 7 bases between. This CDR3 is 15 amino acids long. The CDR3 sequence is CASSLGLSGANVLTF. Incomplete CDR3 DNA: TGTGCCAGCAGTTTGGGGCTCTCTGGGGCCAACGTC.

This clone was recorded at least ten times. The CDR3 spells CASSNQGQGPDYGYTF. The covered CDR3 bases are TGTGCCAGTAGTAACCAGGGACAGGGTCCGGACTATGGC. The J gene is TRBJ1-2, the V gene TRBV19, with 9 bases lining up with TRBD1. The CDR3 end is not reached by the read, which stops 3 residues before it; the germline J gene fills it in. Trimming took 4 bases from V and 3 from J; bases not matched to a gene: 9. The CDR3 consists of 16 residues. Germline loops: CDR1 LNHDA, CDR2 SQIVND (reference sequence).

Points on this clone: The CDR3 is cut off 3 residues early in the read; its end comes from the germline J gene. The genes are TRBV2 and TRBJ2-1; 8 bases fit TRBD1. J gave up 6 bases and V 6 bases, and 7 bases lay outside the gene matches. CDR3 size: 14 residues. CDR1 is SNHLY and CDR2 is FYNNEI in the germline V gene. The sequenced CDR3 bases are TGTGCCAGCAGCCCTCCGGGACAGGCCAATGAG. It specifies CASSPPGQANE. The CDR3 reads in full as CASSPPGQANEQFF.

This clone has at least ten counts. With the read ending 3 residues before the CDR3 end, the germline J gene is used to fill in that end. J is TRBJ1-2 and V is TRBV10-2, with unresolved D. The CDR3 sequence is 12 residues long. In germline, CDR1 is WSHSY, CDR2 SAAADI. V gave up 4 bases and J gave up 1 base, with 4 bases separating them. CDR3 sequence reads: CASSGLNYGYTF. The DNA read from the CDR3 is TGCGCCAGCAGTGGGCTTAACTATGGC.

This clone was counted at least ten times. The CDR3 end lies 3 residues beyond the end of the read and is filled in from the germline J gene. The chain links TRBV7-3 to TRBJ2-1, with 7 bases matching TRBD2. Trimming at V came to 0 bases and at J to 7 bases, leaving 6 bases not matched to a gene. The CDR3 length is 15 residues. Per the germline V gene, CDR1 is SGHTA and CDR2 is FQGTGA. The CDR3 is CASSLTGAGKNEQFF. The DNA read from the CDR3 is TGTGCCAGCAGCTTAACGGGAGCGGGGAAAAATGAG.

This clone was observed many times. The CDR3 is CASSLQREGTDTQYF. Partial CDR3 DNA: TGTGCCAGCAGCCTACAGCGGGAGGGCACAGATACG. The gene calls are TRBV14 and TRBJ2-3; 9 positions match TRBD2. The read ends 3 residues before the CDR3 terminus; that terminus is restored from the germline J gene. The junction had 3 bases not matched to a gene; V was cut back by 4 bases and J by 1 base. The germline gives CDR1 SGHDN, CDR2 FVKESK. The CDR3 contains 15 residues.

At least ten counts were recorded for this clone. The CDR3 end is not reached by the read, which stops 3 residues before it; the germline J gene fills it in. This rearrangement joins TRBV19 to TRBJ1-2, with D tentatively TRBD1 (5 bases). Trimming pared 6 bases from V and 6 bases from J, leaving 11 bases between. The CDR3 has 12 residues. Per germline, CDR1 LNHDA and CDR2 SQIVND (reference sequence). The DNA read from the CDR3 is TGTGCCAGTAGGCCCGGGACTGATGGC. It codes for CASRPGTDG. The entire CDR3 reads CASRPGTDGYTF.

This clone was seen a few times. The CDR3 goes on 3 residues after the read ends, and that part is filled in from the germline J gene. The J gene is TRBJ2-2, the V gene TRBV5-1; tentatively, D is TRBD1 (5 bases). Germline CDR1 and CDR2: SGHRS and YFSETQ. The CDR3 extends over 13 amino acids. The CDR3 sequence is CASSVRADEKLFF. The CDR3 DNA, read in part, is TGCGCCAGCAGCGTCAGGGCTGATGAAAAG.

On this clone: Read sequence stops 3 residues before the CDR3 end, and the germline J gene provides the missing end. The V and J genes are TRBV7-9 and TRBJ1-1; TRBD1 might be the D (6 bases). Germline CDR1 is SEHNR and CDR2 is FQNEAQ (reference sequence). The CDR3 runs to 12 residues. The CDR3 DNA, read in part, is TGTGCCAGCAGCTCGGGGGGGGCATCA. This codes for CASSSGGAS. The complete CDR3 reads CASSSGGASAFF.

This clone was observed many times. The CDR3 extends 3 residues past the end of the read, so its final part is completed from the germline J gene. The genes are TRBV5-1 and TRBJ2-7; D is perhaps TRBD1 (5 bases). V lost 4 bases and J 0 bases, leaving 14 bases between the germline ends. Germline assignment: CDR1 SGHRS and CDR2 YFSETQ. The CDR3 loop spans 15 amino acids. CDR3 in amino acids: CASSPPLDSSYEQYF. CDR3 DNA (partial): TGCGCCAGCAGCCCCCCCCTTGACAGCTCCTACGAG.

This clone was recorded many times. The read ends 3 residues early relative to the CDR3; the germline J gene fills the gap. The chain joins TRBV5-1 to TRBJ2-1, with 11 bases that match TRBD2. The CDR3 contains 14 residues. Germline loops: CDR1 SGHRS, CDR2 YFSETQ. The V gene end was trimmed by 2 bases and the J gene end by 8 bases; junction bases not matched to a gene: 3. The CDR3 is CASSLLAGEYEQFF. Partial CDR3 DNA: TGCGCCAGCAGCTTACTAGCGGGAGAGTATGAG.